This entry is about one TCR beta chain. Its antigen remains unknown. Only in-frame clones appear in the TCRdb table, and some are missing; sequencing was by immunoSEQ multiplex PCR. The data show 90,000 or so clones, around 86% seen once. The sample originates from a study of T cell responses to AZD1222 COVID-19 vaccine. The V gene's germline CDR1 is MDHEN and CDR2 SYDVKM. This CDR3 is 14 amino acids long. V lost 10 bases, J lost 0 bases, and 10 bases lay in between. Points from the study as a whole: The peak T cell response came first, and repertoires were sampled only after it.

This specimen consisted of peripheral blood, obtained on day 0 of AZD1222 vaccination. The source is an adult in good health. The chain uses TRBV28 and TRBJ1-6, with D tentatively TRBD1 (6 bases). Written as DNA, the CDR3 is TGTGCCACCCAGGGGTTCTCCTATAATTCACCCCTCCACTTT. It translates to CATQGFSYNSPLHF.